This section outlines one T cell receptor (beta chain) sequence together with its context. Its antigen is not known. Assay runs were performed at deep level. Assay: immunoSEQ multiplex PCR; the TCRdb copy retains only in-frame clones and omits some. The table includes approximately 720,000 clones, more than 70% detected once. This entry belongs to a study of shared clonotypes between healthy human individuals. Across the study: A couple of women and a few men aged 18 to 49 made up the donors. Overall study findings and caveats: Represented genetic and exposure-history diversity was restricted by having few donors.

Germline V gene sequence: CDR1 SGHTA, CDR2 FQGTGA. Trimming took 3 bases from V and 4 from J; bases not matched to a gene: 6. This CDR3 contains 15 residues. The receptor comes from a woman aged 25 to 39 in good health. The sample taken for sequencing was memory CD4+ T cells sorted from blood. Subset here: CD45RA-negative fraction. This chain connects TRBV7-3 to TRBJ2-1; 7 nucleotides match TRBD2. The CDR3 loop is CASSFGRAGYNEQFF. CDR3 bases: TGTGCCAGCAGCTTTGGACGAGCGGGGTACAATGAGCAGTTCTTC. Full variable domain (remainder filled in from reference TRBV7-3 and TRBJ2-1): GAGVSQTPSNKVTEKGKYVELRCDPISGHTALYWYRQSLGQGPEFLIYFQGTGAADDSGLPNDRFFAVRPEGSVSTLKIQRTERGDSAVYLCASSFGRAGYNEQFFGPGTRLTVL.